These T cell receptor beta chains were read from a single sample in a study of T cells in Graves' hyperthyroidism and ophthalmopathy. TCRdb itself ran the multiplex PCR reads through MiXCR, one entry per CDR3 protein. The sample holds some 400,000 distinct CDR3 sequences, about 15% seen once. The sequenced sample was blood. Every receptor here comes from a woman aged 55-69 years with Graves' hyperthyroidism. CDR3s include the opening cysteine and the closing phenylalanine or tryptophan. The D gene is left open where the match is weak. The listing skips clone size in some rows; elsewhere it reads once, few, many or a size class.

>many|TRBJ2-5|TRBV11-1|TRBD2
CASSLMPLAGVGETQYF
TGTGCCAGCAGCCTTATGCCTCTAGCGGGAGTAGGAGAGACCCAGTACTTC
>NA|TRBJ2-7|TRBV4-1|TRBD2
CASSQEPGGSYEQYF
TGCGCCAGCAGCCAAGAACCTGGCGGGAGCTACGAGCAGTACTTC
>many|TRBJ2-1|TRBV3-1|NA
CASSQDWDNEQFF
TGTGCCAGCAGCCAAGACTGGGACAATGAGCAGTTCTTC
>many|TRBJ1-2|TRBV12-3/TRBV12-4|NA
CASSLMLWGADGYTF
TGTGCCAGCAGTTTGATGTTGTGGGGGGCCGATGGCTACACCTTC
>NA|TRBJ2-1|TRBV20-1|TRBD2
CSAIPGLADNEQFF
TGCAGTGCGATACCGGGACTAGCGGACAATGAGCAGTTCTTC
>few|TRBJ2-1|TRBV7-9|NA
CASSSSGTRGEQFF
TGTGCCAGCAGCTCCTCCGGGACCCGCGGGGAGCAGTTCTTC
>NA|TRBJ2-5|TRBV10-3|TRBD1
CAISPRVTGSQGTQYF
TGTGCCATCAGTCCGCGCGTGACAGGGAGCCAAGGGACCCAGTACTTC
>NA|TRBJ2-5|TRBV3-1|NA
CASSPRTVRETQYF
TGTGCCAGCAGCCCGAGGACAGTGCGAGAGACCCAGTACTTC
>NA|TRBJ1-5|TRBV3-1|TRBD1
CASSRDRANQPQHF
TGTGCCAGCAGCCGTGACAGGGCTAATCAGCCCCAGCATTTT
>NA|TRBJ1-5|TRBV18|NA
CTSSPLSNQPQHF
TGTACCAGCTCACCCCTTAGCAATCAGCCCCAGCATTTT